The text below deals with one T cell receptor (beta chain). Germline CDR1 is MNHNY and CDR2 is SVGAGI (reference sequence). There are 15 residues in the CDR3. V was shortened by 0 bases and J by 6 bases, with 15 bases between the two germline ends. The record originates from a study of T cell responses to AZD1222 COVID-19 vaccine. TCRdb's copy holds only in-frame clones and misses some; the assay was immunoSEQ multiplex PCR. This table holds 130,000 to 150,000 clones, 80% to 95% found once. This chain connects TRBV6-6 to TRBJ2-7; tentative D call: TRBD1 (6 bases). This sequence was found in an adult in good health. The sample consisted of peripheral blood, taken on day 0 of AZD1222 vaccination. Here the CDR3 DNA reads TGTGCCAGCAGTTACTCGATTGCAAGAGGGGGCGAGCAGTACTTC. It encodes CASSYSIARGGEQYF.